This TCR beta chain is from a study of blood T cell repertoires in COVID-19. For the study at large: Acute-phase and convalescent COVID-19 samples originated in the United States, Italy and Spain.

Data came from immunoSEQ multiplex PCR; TCRdb stores just in-frame clones and leaves some out. The data contain fewer than 250,000 clones, about 86% of them singletons. The CDR3 is 17 amino acids. V lost 8 bases and J lost 1; bases outside the gene matches: 13. CDR1 MRHNA and CDR2 SNTAGT come from the germline V gene. This clonotype originated in a man between 45 and 60 years old with active or convalescent COVID-19. The chain joins TRBV6-4 to TRBJ2-1, with 8 positions matching TRBD2. Sequencing was done on a sample of peripheral blood. CDR3 nucleotides: TGTGCCAGCTCCCATTTTGCCACTAGCGGATCCTACAATGAGCAGTTCTTC. Protein sequence: CASSHFATSGSYNEQFF.